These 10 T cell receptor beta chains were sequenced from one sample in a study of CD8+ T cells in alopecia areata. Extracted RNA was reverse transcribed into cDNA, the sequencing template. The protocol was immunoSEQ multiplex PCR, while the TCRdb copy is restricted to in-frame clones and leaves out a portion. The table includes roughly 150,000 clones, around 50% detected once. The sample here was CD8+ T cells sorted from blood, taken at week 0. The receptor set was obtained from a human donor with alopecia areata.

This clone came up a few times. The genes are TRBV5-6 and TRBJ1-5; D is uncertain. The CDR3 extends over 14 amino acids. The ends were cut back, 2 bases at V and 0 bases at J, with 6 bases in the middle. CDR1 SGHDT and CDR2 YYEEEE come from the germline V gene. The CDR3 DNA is TGTGCCAGCAGCTTAGGGAATAGCAATCAGCCCCAGCATTTT. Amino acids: CASSLGNSNQPQHF.

The CDR3, as DNA: TGTGCCAGCAGCCAAGAACCGAACACCGGGGAGCTGTTTTTT. Its protein is CASSQEPNTGELFF. The V and J genes are TRBV4-2 and TRBJ2-2; no definite D call. The V end was cut by 0 bases, the J end by 0 bases, with 2 bases between. The germline gives CDR1 LGHNA, CDR2 YNFKEQ. This CDR3 comprises 14 residues.

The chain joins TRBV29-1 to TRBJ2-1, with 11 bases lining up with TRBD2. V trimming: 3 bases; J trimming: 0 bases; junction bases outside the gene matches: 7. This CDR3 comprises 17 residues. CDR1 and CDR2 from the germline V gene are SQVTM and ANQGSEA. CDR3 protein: CSVEGTSGLSSYNEQFF. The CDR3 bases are TGCAGCGTTGAGGGGACTAGCGGTCTAAGCTCCTACAATGAGCAGTTCTTC.

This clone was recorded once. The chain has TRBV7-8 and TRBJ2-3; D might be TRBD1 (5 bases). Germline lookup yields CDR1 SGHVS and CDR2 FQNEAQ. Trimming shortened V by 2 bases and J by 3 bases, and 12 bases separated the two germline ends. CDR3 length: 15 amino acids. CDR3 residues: CASSLQGDGTDTQYF. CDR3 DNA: TGTGCCAGCAGCTTACAAGGGGATGGGACAGATACGCAGTATTTT.

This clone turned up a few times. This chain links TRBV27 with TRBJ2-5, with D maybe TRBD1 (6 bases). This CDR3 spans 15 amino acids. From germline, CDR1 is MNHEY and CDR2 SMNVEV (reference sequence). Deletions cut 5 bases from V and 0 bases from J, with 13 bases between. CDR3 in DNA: TGTGCCAGCAGTCCCCTAGGGGGTAACCAAGAGACCCAGTACTTC. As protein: CASSPLGGNQETQYF.

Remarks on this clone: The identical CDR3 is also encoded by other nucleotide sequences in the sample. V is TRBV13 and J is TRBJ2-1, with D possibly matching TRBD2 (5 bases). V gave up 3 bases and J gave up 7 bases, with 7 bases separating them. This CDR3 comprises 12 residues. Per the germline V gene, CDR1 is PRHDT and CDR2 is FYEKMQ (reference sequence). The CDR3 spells CASSLRGNEQFF. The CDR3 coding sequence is TGTGCCAGCAGCTTGAGAGGGAATGAGCAGTTCTTC.

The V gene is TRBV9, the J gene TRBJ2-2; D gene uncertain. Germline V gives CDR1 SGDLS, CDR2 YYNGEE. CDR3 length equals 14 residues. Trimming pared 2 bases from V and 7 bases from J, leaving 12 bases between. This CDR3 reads CASSVGDLSGELFF. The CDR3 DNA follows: TGTGCCAGCAGCGTTGGGGATTTAAGCGGGGAGCTGTTTTTT.

This CDR3 reads CASSLGRSGNQPQHF. The CDR3 nucleotides are TGTGCCAGCAGCTTAGGGCGGTCGGGCAATCAGCCCCAGCATTTT. The gene calls are TRBV13 and TRBJ1-5; no clear D. The CDR3 sequence is 15 residues long. Germline V gene lookup returns CDR1 PRHDT and CDR2 FYEKMQ (reference sequence). Trimming shortened V by 0 bases and J by 2 bases, and 8 bases separated the two germline ends.

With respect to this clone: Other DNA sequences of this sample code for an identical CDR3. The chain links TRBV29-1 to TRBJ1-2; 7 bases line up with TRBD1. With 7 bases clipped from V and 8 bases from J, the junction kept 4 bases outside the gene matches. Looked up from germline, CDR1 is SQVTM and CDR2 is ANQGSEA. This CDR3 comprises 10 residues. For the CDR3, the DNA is TGCAGCGCCACAGGGGACGGCTACACCTTC. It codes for CSATGDGYTF.

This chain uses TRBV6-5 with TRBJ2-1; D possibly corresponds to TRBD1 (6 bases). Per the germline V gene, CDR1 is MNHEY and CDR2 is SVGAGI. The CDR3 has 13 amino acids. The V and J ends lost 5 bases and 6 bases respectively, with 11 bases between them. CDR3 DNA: TGTGCCAGCAGTGCAGGGGTATTCAATGAGCAGTTCTTC. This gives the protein CASSAGVFNEQFF.